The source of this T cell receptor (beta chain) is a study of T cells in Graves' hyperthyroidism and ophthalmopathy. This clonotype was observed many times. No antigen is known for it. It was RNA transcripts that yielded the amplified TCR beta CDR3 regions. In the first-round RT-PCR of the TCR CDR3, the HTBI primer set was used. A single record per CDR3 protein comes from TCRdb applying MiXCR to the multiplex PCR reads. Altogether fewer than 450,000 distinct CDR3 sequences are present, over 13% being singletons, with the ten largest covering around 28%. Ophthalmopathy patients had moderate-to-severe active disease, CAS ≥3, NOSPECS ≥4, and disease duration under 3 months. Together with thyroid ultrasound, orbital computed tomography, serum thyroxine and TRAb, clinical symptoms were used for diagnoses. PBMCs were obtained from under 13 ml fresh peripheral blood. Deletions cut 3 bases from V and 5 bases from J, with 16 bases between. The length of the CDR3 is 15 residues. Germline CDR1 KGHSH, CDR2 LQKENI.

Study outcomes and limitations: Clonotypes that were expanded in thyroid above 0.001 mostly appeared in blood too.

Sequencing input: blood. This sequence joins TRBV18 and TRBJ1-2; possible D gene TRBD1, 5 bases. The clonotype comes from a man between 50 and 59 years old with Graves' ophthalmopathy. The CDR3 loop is CASSPTGGTAYGYTF. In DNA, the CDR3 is TGTGCCAGCTCACCGACCGGAGGGACGGCTTATGGCTACACCTTC.